The 4 T cell receptor beta chains presented below share a single source sample, sequenced in a study of identical twins. TCRdb reanalysed the 5' RACE reads using MiXCR and keeps one entry per CDR3 protein. The sample holds 400,000 to 550,000 distinct CDR3 sequences; 20% to 25% are singletons and the top ten take 0.75% to 0.95%. Separately, the same data were catalogued under a study of T cells expressing NK-cell markers.

The specimen was CD4+ T cells sorted from blood. The origin of the receptors is a woman younger than 35 in good health.

The chain has TRBV27 and TRBJ2-7; D is unclear. The CDR3 is 14 amino acids. Trimming stripped 5 bases from V and 0 bases from J, with 11 bases between. CDR1 and CDR2 from the germline V gene are MNHEY and SMNVEV (reference sequence). The CDR3: CASSPTFTSYEQYF. CDR3 bases: TGTGCCAGCAGTCCGACCTTTACCTCCTACGAGCAGTACTTC.

This clonotype appeared a few times. CDR3 nucleotides: TGTGCCACCAGTGATAATAGCGGGGGGAGTTCCTACAATGAGCAGTTCTTC. This translates into CATSDNSGGSSYNEQFF. The chain combines TRBV24-1 with TRBJ2-1, with 10 bases that match TRBD2. In germline, CDR1 is KGHDR, CDR2 SFDVKD. The CDR3 is 17 residues long. Trimming cost V 3 bases and J 1 base; bases outside gene matches: 5.

The chain joins TRBV24-1 to TRBJ1-2, with a possible D match to TRBD1 (5 bases). Germline V gives CDR1 KGHDR, CDR2 SFDVKD. The CDR3 sequence is 18 residues long. V shed 0 bases and J shed 4 bases, with 20 bases lying between them. CDR3 region: CATSDLPGAGGTPYGYTF. Written as DNA, the CDR3 is TGTGCCACCAGTGATTTGCCGGGTGCCGGGGGTACACCCTATGGCTACACCTTC.

This chain connects TRBV4-3 to TRBJ2-3; D might be TRBD2 (5 bases). The CDR3 has 14 residues. Trimming removed 2 bases at V and 5 bases at J, with 11 bases between. CDR1 and CDR2 from the germline V gene are LGHNA and YSLEER. The CDR3 region is CASSQFSREDTQYF. CDR3 in DNA: TGCGCCAGCAGCCAATTTTCTCGGGAAGATACGCAGTATTTT.